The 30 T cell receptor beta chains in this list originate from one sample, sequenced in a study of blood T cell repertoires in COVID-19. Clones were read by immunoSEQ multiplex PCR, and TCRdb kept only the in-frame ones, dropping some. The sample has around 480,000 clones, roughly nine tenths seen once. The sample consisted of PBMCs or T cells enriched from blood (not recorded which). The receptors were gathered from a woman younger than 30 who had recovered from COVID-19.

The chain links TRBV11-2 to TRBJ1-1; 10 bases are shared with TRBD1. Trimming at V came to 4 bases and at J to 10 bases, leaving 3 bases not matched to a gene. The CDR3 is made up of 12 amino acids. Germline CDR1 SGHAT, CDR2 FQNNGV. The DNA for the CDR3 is TGTGCCAGCAGCTCCTGGGACAGGGGAGCTTTCTTT. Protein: CASSSWDRGAFF.

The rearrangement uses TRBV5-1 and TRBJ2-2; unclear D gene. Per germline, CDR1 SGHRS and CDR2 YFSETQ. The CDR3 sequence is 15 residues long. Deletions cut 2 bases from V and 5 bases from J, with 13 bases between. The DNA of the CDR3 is TGCGCCAGCAGCTTAATTGACACAATAACCGGGGAGCTGTTTTTT. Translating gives CASSLIDTITGELFF.

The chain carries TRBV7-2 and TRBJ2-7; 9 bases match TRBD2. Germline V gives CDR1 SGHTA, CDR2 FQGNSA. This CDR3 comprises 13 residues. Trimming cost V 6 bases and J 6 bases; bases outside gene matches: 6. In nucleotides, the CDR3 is TGTGCCAGCAGTCATAGCGGGGGTGGCGAGCAGTACTTC. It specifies CASSHSGGGEQYF. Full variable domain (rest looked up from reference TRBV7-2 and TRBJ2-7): GAGVSQSPSNKVTEKGKDVELRCDPISGHTALYWYRQSLGQGLEFLIYFQGNSAPDKSGLPSDRFSAERTGGSVSTLTIQRTQQEDSAVYLCASSHSGGGEQYFGPGTRLTVT.

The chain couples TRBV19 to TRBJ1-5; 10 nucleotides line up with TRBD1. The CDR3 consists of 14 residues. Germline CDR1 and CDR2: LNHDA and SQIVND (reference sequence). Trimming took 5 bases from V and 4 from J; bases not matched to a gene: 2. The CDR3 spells CASSGTGANQPQHF. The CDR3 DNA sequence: TGTGCCAGTAGTGGGACAGGGGCTAATCAGCCCCAGCATTTT.

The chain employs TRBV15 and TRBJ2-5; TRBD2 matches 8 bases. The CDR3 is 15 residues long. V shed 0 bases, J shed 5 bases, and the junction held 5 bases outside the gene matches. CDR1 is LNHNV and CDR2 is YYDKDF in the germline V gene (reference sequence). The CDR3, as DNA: TGTGCCACCAGCAGAGATCGAGCGGGGGTCGAGACCCAGTACTTC. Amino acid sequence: CATSRDRAGVETQYF.

The CDR3 nucleotides read TGTGCCAGCAGTGAACAACAGGGACCTTCTGGAAACACCATATATTTT. Its translation is CASSEQQGPSGNTIYF. The chain carries TRBV2 and TRBJ1-3; D possibly corresponds to TRBD1 (6 bases). The germline V gene has CDR1 SNHLY and CDR2 FYNNEI. The V end lost 2 bases, the J end lost 1 base, and 12 bases lay between the germline ends. The CDR3 extends over 16 amino acids.

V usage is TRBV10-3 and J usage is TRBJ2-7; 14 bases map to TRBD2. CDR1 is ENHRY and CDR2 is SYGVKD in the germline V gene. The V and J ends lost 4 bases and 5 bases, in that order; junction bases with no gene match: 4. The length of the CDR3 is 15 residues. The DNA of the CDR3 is TGTGCCATCAGTGCTCCGGGACTAGCGGGGGACGAGCAGTACTTC. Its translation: CAISAPGLAGDEQYF.

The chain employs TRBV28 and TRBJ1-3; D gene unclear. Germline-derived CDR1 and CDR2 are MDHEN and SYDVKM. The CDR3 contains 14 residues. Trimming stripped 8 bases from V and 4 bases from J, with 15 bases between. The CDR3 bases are TGTGCCAGCCACCCGAGCCTACGGGGAAACACCATATATTTT. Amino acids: CASHPSLRGNTIYF.

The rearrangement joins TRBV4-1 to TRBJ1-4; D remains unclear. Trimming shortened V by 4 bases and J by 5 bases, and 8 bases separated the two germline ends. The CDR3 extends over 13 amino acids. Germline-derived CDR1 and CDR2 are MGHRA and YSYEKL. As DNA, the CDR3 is TGCGCCAGCAGCCGAACAATAAATGAAAAACTGTTTTTT. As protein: CASSRTINEKLFF.

The CDR3 loop reads CASRSLKSERGGNYGYTF. The CDR3, as DNA: TGTGCCAGCAGATCTCTCAAGTCCGAGCGGGGTGGCAACTATGGCTACACCTTC. The V gene is TRBV11-2, the J gene TRBJ1-2; D is unresolved. The CDR3 contains 18 residues. V shed 6 bases and J shed 2 bases, with 25 bases lying between them. The germline CDR1 and CDR2 sequences are SGHAT and FQNNGV.

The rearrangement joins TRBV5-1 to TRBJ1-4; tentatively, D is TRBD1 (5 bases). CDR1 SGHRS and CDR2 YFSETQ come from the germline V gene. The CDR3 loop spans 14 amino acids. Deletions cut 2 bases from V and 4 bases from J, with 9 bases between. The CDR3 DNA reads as TGCGCCAGCAGCTTACAGGACCATAATGAAAAACTGTTTTTT. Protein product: CASSLQDHNEKLFF.

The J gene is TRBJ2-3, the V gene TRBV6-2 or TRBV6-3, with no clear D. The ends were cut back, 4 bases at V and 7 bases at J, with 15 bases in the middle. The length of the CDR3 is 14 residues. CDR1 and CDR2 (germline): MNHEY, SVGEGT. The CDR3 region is CASSSPPTRYTQYF. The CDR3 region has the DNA TGTGCCAGCAGTTCCCCACCGACACGATATACGCAGTATTTT.

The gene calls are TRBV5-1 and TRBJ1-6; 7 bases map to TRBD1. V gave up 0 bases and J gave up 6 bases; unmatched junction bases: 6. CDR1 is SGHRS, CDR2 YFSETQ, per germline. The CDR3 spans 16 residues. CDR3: CASSLAQQGSNSPLHF. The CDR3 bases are TGCGCCAGCAGCTTGGCCCAACAGGGGAGTAATTCACCCCTCCACTTT.

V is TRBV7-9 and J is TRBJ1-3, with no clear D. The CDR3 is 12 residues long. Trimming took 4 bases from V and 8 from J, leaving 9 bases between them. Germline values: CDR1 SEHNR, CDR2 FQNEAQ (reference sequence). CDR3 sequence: CASSSGVDTIYF. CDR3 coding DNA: TGTGCCAGCAGCTCCGGTGTGGACACCATATATTTT.

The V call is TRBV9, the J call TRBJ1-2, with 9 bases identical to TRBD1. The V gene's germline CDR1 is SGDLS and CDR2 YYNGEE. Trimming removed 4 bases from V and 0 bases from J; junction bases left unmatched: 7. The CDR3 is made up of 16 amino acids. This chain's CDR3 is CASSMSRDRANYGYTF. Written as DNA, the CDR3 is TGTGCCAGCAGCATGTCCCGGGACAGGGCTAACTATGGCTACACCTTC.

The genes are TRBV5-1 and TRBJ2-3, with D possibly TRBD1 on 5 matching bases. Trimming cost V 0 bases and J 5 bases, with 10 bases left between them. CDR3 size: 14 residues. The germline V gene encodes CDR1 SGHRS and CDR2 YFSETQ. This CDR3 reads CASSLADQGDTQYF. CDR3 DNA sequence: TGCGCCAGCAGCTTGGCGGATCAGGGAGATACGCAGTATTTT.

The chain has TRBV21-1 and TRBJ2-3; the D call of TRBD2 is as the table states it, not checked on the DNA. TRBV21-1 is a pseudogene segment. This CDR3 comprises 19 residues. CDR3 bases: TGTGCCAGCAGCACGGCGGAAAGCGGGGGGCCTGAGGAGACAGATACGCAGTATTTT. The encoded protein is CASSTAESGGPEETDTQYF.

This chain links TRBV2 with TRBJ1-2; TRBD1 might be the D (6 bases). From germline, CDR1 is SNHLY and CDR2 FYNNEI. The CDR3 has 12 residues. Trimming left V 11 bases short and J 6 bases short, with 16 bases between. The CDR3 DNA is TGTGCCGGACAGAGTTTAGTAAATGGCTACACCTTC. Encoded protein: CAGQSLVNGYTF. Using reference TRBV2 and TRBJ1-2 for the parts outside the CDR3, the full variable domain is EPEVTQTPSHQVTQMGQEVILRCVPISNHLYFYWYRQILGQKVEFLVSFYNNEISEKSEIFDDQFSVERPDGSNFTLKIRSTKLEDSAMYFCAGQSLVNGYTFGSGTRLTVV.

CDR3 nucleotide sequence: TGTGCCAGCAGCCCCGGGGGGACGGAGAACACTGAAGCTTTCTTT. Its protein product is CASSPGGTENTEAFF. The chain links TRBV3-1 (or the pseudogene TRBV3-2) to TRBJ1-1; D is perhaps TRBD1 (5 bases). Trimming took 4 bases from V and 1 from J, leaving 13 bases between them. CDR1 is LGHDT, CDR2 YNNKEL, per germline (reference sequence). There are 15 residues in the CDR3.

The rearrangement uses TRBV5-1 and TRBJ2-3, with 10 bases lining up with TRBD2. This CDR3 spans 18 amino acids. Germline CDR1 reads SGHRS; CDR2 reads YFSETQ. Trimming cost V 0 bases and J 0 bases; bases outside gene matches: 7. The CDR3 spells CASSLAPSGGPSTDTQYF. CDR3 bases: TGCGCCAGCAGCTTGGCGCCTAGCGGGGGACCTAGCACAGATACGCAGTATTTT.

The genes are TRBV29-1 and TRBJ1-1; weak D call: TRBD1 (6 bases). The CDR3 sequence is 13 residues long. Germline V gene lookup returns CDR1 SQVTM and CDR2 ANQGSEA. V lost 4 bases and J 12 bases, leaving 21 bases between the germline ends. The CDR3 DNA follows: TGCAGCGTTGGAGACAGGAACCCCTTGAAGACTTTCTTT. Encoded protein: CSVGDRNPLKTFF.

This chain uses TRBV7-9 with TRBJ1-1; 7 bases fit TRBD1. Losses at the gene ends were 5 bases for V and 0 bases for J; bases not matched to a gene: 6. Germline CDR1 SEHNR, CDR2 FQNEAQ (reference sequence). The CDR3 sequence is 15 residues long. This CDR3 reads CASSPFRGMNTEAFF. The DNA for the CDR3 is TGTGCCAGCAGCCCATTCAGGGGGATGAACACTGAAGCTTTCTTT.

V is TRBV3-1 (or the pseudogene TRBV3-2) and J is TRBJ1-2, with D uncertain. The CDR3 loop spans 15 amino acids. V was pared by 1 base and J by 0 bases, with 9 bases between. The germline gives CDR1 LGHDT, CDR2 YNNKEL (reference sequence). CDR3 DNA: TGTGCCAGCAGCCAAGGGGCAGCCCCTAACTATGGCTACACCTTC. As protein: CASSQGAAPNYGYTF.

The DNA of the CDR3 is TGTGCCTCACGACTCTCGGGGGGGCTCTCTGAGCAGTTCTTC. This translates into CASRLSGGLSEQFF. V and J are TRBV30 and TRBJ2-1, with 8 positions matching TRBD2. Losses at the gene ends were 7 bases for V and 9 bases for J; bases not matched to a gene: 14. CDR1 is GTSNPN, CDR2 SVGIG, per germline (reference sequence). This CDR3 has 14 residues. Complete variable domain (other parts from reference TRBV30 and TRBJ2-1): SQTIHQWPATLVQPVGSPLSLECTVEGTSNPNLYWYRQAAGRGLQLLFYSVGIGQISSEVPQNLSASRPQDRQFILSSKKLLLSDSGFYLCASRLSGGLSEQFFGPGTRLTVL.

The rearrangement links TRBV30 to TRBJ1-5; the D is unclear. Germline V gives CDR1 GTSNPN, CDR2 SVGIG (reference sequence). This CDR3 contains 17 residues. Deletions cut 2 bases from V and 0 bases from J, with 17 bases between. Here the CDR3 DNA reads TGTGCCTGGAGTCCAGCCCGGGTCCCGTCTAGCAATCAGCCCCAGCATTTT. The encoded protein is CAWSPARVPSSNQPQHF.

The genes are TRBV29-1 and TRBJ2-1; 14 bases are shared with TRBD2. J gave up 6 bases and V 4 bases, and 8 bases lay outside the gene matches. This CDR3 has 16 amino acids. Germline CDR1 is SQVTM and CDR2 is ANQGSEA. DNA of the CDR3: TGCAGCGTTGCCCTACGACTAGCGGGGGGGCCCAATGAGCAGTTCTTC. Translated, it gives CSVALRLAGGPNEQFF.

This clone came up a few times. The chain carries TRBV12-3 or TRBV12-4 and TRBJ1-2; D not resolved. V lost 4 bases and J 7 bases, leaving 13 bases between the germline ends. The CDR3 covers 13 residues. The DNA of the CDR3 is TGTGCCAGCAGTTCGTCAGGTTTTCGTGGCTACACCTTC. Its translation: CASSSSGFRGYTF.

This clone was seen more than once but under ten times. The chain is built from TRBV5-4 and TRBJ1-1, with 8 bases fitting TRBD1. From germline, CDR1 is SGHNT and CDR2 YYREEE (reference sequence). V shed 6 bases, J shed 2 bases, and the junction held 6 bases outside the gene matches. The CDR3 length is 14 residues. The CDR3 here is CASKRTGINTEAFF. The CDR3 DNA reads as TGTGCCAGCAAGAGGACAGGGATAAACACTGAAGCTTTCTTT.

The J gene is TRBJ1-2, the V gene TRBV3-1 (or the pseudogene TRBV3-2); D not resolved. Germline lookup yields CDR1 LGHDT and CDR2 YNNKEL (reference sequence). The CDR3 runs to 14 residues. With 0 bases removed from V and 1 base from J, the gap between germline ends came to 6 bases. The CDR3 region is CASSQDINNYGYTF. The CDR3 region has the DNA TGTGCCAGCAGCCAAGATATAAATAACTATGGCTACACCTTC.

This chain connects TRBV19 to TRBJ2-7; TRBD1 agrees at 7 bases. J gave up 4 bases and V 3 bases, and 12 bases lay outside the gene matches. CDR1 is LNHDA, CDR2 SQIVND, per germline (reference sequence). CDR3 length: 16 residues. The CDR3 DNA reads TGTGCCAGTAGTATGTCCAACAGGGGTAGAGGGTACGAGCAGTACTTC. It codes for CASSMSNRGRGYEQYF.